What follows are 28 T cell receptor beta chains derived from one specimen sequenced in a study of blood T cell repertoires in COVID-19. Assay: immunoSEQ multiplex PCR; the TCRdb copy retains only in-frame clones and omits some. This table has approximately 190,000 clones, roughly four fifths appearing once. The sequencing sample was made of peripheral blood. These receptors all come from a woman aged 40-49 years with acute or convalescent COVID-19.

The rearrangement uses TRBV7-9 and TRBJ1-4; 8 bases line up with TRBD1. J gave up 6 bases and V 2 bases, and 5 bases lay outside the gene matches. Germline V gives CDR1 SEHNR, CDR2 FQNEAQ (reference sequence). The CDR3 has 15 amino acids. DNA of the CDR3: TGTGCCAGCAGCTTACGGCAGGGGGCGGATGAAAAACTGTTTTTT. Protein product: CASSLRQGADEKLFF.

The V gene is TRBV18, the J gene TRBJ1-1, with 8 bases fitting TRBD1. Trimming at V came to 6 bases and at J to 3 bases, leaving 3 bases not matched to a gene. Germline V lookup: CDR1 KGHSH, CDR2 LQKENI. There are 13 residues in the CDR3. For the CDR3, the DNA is TGTGCCAGCTCCACAGGGGGGGACACTGAAGCTTTCTTT. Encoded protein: CASSTGGDTEAFF.

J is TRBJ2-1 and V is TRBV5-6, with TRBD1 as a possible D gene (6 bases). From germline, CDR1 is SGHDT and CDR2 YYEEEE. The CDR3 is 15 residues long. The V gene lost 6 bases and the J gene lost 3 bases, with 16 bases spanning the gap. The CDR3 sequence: CASNPSDSDYNEQFF. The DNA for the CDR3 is TGTGCCAGCAACCCTTCGGACAGCGACTACAATGAGCAGTTCTTC.

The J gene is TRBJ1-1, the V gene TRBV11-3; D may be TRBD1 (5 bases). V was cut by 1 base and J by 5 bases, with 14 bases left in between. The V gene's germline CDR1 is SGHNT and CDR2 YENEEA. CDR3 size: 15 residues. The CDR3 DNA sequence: TGTGCCAGCAGCTTAGGAGGGACTATTGGGACTGAAGCTTTCTTT. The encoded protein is CASSLGGTIGTEAFF.

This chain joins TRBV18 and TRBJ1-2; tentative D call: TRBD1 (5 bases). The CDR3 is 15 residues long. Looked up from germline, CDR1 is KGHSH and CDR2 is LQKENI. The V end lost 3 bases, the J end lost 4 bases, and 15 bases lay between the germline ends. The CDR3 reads CASSPGSGEGYGYTF. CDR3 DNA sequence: TGTGCCAGCTCACCCGGGTCGGGGGAAGGCTATGGCTACACCTTC.

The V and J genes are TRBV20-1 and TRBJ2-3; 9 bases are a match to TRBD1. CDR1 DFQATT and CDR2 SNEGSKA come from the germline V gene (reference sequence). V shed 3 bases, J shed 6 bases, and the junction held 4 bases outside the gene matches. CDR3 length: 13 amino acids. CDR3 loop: CSASYRGRDTQYF. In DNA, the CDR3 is TGCAGTGCTAGTTACAGGGGGCGGGATACGCAGTATTTT.

The CDR3 DNA is TGCGCCAGCAACCCCGGGGACAGGGCAACCGGGGAGCTGTTTTTT. The encoded protein is CASNPGDRATGELFF. The chain links TRBV4-1 to TRBJ2-2, with TRBD1 identical over 9 bases. The junction had 8 bases not matched to a gene; V was cut back by 7 bases and J by 5 bases. This CDR3 has 15 amino acids. The germline gives CDR1 MGHRA, CDR2 YSYEKL.

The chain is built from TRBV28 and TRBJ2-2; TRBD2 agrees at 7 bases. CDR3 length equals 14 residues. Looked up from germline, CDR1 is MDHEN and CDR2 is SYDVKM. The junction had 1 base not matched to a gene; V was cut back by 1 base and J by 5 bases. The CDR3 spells CASSLSGGTGELFF. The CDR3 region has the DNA TGTGCCAGCAGTTTATCGGGGGGAACCGGGGAGCTGTTTTTT.

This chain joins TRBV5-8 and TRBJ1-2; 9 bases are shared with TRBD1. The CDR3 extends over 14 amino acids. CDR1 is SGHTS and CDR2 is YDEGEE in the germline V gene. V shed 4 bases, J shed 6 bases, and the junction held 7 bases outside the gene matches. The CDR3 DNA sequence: TGTGCCAGCAGCCTGCCGACAGGGGGGGATGGCTACACCTTC. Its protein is CASSLPTGGDGYTF.

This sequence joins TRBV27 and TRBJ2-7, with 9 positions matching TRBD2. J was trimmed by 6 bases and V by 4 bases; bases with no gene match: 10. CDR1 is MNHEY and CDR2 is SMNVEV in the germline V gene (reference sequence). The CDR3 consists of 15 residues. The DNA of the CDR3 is TGTGCCAGCAGTTCCCTTGCGGGAGGGCCAGGCGAGCAGTACTTC. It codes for CASSSLAGGPGEQYF.

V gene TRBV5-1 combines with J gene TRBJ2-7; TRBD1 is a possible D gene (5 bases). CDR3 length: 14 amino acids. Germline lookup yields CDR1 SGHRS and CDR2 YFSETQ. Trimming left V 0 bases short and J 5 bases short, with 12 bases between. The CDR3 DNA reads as TGCGCCAGCAGCTTGGGACAGATAAGTGACGAGCAGTACTTC. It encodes CASSLGQISDEQYF. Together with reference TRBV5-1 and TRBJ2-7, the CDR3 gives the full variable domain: KAGVTQTPRYLIKTRGQQVTLSCSPISGHRSVSWYQQTPGQGLQFLFEYFSETQRNKGNFPGRFSGRQFSNSRSEMNVSTLELGDSALYLCASSLGQISDEQYFGPGTRLTVT.

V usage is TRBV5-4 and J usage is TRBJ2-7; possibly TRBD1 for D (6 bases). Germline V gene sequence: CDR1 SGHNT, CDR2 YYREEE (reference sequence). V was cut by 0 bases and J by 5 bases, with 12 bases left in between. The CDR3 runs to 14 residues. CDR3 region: CASSLVSGDDEQYF. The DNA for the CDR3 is TGTGCCAGCAGCTTGGTTTCAGGGGACGACGAGCAGTACTTC. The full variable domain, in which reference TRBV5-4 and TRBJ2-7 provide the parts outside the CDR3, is ETGVTQSPTHLIKTRGQQVTLRCSSQSGHNTVSWYQQALGQGPQFIFQYYREEENGRGNFPPRFSGLQFPNYSSELNVNALELDDSALYLCASSLVSGDDEQYFGPGTRLTVT.

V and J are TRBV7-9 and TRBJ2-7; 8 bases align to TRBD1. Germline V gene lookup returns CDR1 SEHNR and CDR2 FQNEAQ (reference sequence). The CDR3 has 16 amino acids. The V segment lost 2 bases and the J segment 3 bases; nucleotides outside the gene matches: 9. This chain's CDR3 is CASSLRTGIGVYEQYF. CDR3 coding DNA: TGTGCCAGCAGCTTAAGGACAGGGATCGGCGTCTACGAGCAGTACTTC.

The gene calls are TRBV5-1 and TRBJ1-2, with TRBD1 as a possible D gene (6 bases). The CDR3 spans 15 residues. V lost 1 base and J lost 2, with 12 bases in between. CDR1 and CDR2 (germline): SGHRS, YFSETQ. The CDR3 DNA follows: TGCGCCAGCAGCTTGATGGCAGGGGAAAACTATGGCTACACCTTC. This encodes CASSLMAGENYGYTF.

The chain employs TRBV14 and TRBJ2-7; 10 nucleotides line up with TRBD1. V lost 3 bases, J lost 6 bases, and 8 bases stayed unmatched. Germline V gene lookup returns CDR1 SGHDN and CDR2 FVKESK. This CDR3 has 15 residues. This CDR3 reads CASSQWGQGFSEQYF. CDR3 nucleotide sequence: TGTGCCAGCAGCCAGTGGGGACAGGGGTTCAGCGAGCAGTACTTC.

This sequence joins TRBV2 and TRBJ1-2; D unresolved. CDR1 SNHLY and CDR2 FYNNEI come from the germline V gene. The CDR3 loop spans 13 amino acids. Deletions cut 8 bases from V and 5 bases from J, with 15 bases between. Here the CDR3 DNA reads TGTGCCAGCCCTAGGACTGGCCTATATGGCTACACCTTC. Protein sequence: CASPRTGLYGYTF.

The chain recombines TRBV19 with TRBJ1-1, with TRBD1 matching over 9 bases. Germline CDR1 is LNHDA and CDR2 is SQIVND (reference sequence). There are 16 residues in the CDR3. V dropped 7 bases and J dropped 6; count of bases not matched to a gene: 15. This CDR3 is CASTIRPGTGLSEAFF. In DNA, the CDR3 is TGTGCCAGTACTATCCGACCCGGGACAGGGCTCTCTGAAGCTTTCTTT.

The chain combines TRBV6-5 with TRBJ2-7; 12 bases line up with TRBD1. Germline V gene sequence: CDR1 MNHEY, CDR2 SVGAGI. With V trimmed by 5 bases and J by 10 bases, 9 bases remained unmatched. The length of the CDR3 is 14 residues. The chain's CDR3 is CASSLSGTGGGQYF. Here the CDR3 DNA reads TGTGCCAGCAGTCTTTCCGGGACAGGGGGCGGCCAGTACTTC.

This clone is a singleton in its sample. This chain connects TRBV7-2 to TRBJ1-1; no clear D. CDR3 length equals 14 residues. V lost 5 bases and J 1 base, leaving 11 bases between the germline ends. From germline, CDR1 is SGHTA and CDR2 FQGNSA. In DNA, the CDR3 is TGTGCCAGCAGCATTTCCGGGAGGAACACTGAAGCTTTCTTT. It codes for CASSISGRNTEAFF.

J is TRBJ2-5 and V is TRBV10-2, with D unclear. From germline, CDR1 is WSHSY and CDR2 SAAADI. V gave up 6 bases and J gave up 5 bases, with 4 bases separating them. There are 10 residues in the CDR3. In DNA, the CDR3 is TGCGCCAGCAGCCGGGAGACCCAGTACTTC. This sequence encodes CASSRETQYF.

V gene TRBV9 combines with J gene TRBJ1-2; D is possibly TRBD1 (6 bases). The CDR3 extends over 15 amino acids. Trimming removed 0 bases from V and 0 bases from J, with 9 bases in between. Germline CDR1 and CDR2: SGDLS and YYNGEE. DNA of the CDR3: TGTGCCAGCAGCGTAGCACCAGGGGCTAACTATGGCTACACCTTC. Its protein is CASSVAPGANYGYTF.

The CDR3 DNA is TGTGGCACAGGGGGGATGAATTCACCCCTCCACTTT. Its translation is CGTGGMNSPLHF. The V and J genes are TRBV7-8 and TRBJ1-6; 8 positions match TRBD1. CDR1 and CDR2 from the germline V gene are SGHVS and FQNEAQ. The CDR3 has 12 amino acids.

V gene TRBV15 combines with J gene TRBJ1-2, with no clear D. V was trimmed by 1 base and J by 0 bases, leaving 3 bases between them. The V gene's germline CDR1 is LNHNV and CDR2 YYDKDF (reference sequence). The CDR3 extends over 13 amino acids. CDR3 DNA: TGTGCCACCAGCAGAGGTACTAACTATGGCTACACCTTC. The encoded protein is CATSRGTNYGYTF. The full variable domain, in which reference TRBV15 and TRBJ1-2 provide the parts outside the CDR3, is DAMVIQNPRYQVTQFGKPVTLSCSQTLNHNVMYWYQQKSSQAPKLLFHYYDKDFNNEADTPDNFQSRRPNTSFCFLDIRSPGLGDTAMYLCATSRGTNYGYTFGSGTRLTVV.

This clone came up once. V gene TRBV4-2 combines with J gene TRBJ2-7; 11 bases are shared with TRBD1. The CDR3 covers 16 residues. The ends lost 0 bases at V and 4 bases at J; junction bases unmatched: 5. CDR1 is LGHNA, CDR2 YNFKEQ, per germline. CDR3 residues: CASSQEGTGGLYEQYF. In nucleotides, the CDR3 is TGTGCCAGCAGCCAAGAAGGGACAGGGGGATTGTACGAGCAGTACTTC.

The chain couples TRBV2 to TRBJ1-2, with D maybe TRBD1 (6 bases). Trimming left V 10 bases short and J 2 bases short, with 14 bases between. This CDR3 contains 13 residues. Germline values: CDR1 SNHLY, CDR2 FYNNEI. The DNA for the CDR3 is TGTGCCACTGAGGACAGCCTGAACTATGGCTACACCTTC. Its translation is CATEDSLNYGYTF.

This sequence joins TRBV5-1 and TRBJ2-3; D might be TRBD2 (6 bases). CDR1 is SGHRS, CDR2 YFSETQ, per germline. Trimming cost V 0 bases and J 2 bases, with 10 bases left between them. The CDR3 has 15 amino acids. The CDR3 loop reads CASSLAGSLTDTQYF. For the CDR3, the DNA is TGCGCCAGCAGCTTGGCCGGGAGCCTCACAGATACGCAGTATTTT.

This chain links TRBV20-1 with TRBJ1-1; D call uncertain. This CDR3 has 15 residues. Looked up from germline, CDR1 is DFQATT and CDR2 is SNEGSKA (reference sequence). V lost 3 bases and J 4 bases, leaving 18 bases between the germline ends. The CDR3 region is CSASPGFGMRTEAFF. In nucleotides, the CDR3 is TGCAGTGCTAGTCCGGGGTTTGGGATGCGCACTGAAGCTTTCTTT.

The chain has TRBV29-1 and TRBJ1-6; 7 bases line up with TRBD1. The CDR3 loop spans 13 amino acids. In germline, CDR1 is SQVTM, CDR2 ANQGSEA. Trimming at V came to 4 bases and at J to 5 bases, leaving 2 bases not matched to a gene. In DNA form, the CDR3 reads TGCAGCGTTGTTACAGGGGATAATTCACCCCTCCACTTT. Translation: CSVVTGDNSPLHF.